The text below deals with one TCR beta chain. Its cognate antigen is unknown. These data belong to a study of T cell responses to AZD1222 COVID-19 vaccine. CDR3 length: 13 amino acids. The junction had 0 bases not matched to a gene; V was cut back by 2 bases and J by 4 bases. Here immunoSEQ multiplex PCR was the method, and the copy in TCRdb shows in-frame clones only, minus some. Of some 200,000 clones listed, roughly 91% are singletons. Study observations and caveats: Donors, mostly white British, included more females; clonal diversity was possibly underestimated. Compared with day 0, the breadth and depth of the Spike-specific TCR repertoire rose significantly after two doses of AZD1222. There were vaccine-associated CD4 TCRs across spike, dominant at 160-218 and 743-854.

Sequencing was performed on peripheral blood, taken 28 days after the second AZD1222 dose. The clonotype comes from an adult who received the AZD1222 COVID-19 vaccine. The genes are TRBV12-3 or TRBV12-4 and TRBJ1-2; the match to TRBD1 covers 8 bases. CDR3 amino acids: CASSLTGGYGYTF. For the CDR3, the DNA is TGTGCCAGCAGTTTAACAGGGGGCTATGGCTACACCTTC.